This T cell receptor beta chain was obtained from a study of T cell responses to AZD1222 COVID-19 vaccine. CDR3 length: 15 amino acids. Looked up from germline, CDR1 is PRHDT and CDR2 is FYEKMQ (reference sequence). Germline trimming cut 2 bases from V and 3 bases from J; bases unmatched to any gene: 5. TCRdb keeps only in-frame clones here, not all; method: immunoSEQ multiplex PCR. The sample has around 100,000 clones, 70% to 90% seen once; the top ten hold 15% to 20%. The chain uses TRBV13 and TRBJ2-7; 9 bases are a match to TRBD2. The clonotype was recovered from an adult in good health. Sequencing used peripheral blood, obtained on day 0 of AZD1222 vaccination. Written as DNA, the CDR3 is TGTGCCAGCAGCTTAAGGCGGGAGGGCCACTACGAGCAGTACTTC. It specifies CASSLRREGHYEQYF.